Below, 24 T cell receptor beta chains from the same sample are listed, as sequenced in a study of cytomegalovirus exposure and HLA in healthy donors. The primer mix had 60 Vbeta and 13 Jbeta primers. The assay was immunoSEQ multiplex PCR, and TCRdb's table has in-frame clones only and misses some. The sample holds tens of thousands of clones. The material sequenced was PBMCs. Source of these receptors: a female donor in good health and CMV-seronegative.

The rearrangement joins TRBV5-1 to TRBJ2-7; maybe TRBD2 (5 bases). Germline V gives CDR1 SGHRS, CDR2 YFSETQ. The CDR3 is 14 residues long. Deletions cut 4 bases from V and 1 base from J, with 12 bases between. This CDR3 reads CASSPEAGSYEQYF. CDR3 sequence (DNA): TGCGCCAGCAGCCCGGAGGCAGGATCCTACGAGCAGTACTTC.

This chain uses TRBV7-2 with TRBJ2-7, with D uncertain. Germline V gene sequence: CDR1 SGHTA, CDR2 FQGNSA. V lost 1 base and J lost 5, with 3 bases in between. This CDR3 spans 11 amino acids. The CDR3 sequence: CASSLVDEQYF. In DNA, the CDR3 is TGTGCCAGCAGCTTAGTAGACGAGCAGTACTTC.

V and J are TRBV14 and TRBJ2-5; TRBD1 might be the D (5 bases). Trimming removed 4 bases at V and 0 bases at J, with 6 bases between. The germline V gene encodes CDR1 SGHDN and CDR2 FVKESK. The CDR3 consists of 13 residues. CDR3 nucleotide sequence: TGTGCCAGCAGCCGACAGTACCAAGAGACCCAGTACTTC. Its protein is CASSRQYQETQYF.

With regard to this clone: One end of the junction does not line up with germline, which may come from a read error. The sample contains more than one DNA sequence encoding this CDR3. The genes are TRBV5-1 and TRBJ2-5; 7 bases fit TRBD2. CDR3 length: 15 amino acids. Germline V gives CDR1 SGHRS, CDR2 YFSETQ. CDR3 sequence (DNA): TGCGCCAGCAGCTTGGGGGGGGGTTACCAGGAGACCCAGTACTTC. Its protein is CASSLGGGYQETQYF. Filled out from reference TRBV5-1 and TRBJ2-5, the complete variable domain reads KAGVTQTPRYLIKTRGQQVTLSCSPISGHRSVSWYQQTPGQGLQFLFEYFSETQRNKGNFPGRFSGRQFSNSRSEMNVSTLELGDSALYLCASSLGGGYQETQYFGPGTRLLVL.

The J gene is TRBJ1-2, the V gene TRBV19, with 8 bases fitting TRBD1. Germline values: CDR1 LNHDA, CDR2 SQIVND (reference sequence). V shed 11 bases and J 0 bases; nucleotides not matched to a gene: 11. This CDR3 comprises 15 residues. The CDR3 DNA reads as TGTGCCGTAGGGACAGGAGGAATAGCTAACTATGGCTACACCTTC. It translates to CAVGTGGIANYGYTF.

The V gene is TRBV9, the J gene TRBJ2-7, with 10 bases lining up with TRBD1. CDR3 length: 13 residues. Germline lookup yields CDR1 SGDLS and CDR2 YYNGEE. With V trimmed by 3 bases and J by 3 bases, 0 bases remained unmatched. The CDR3 loop reads CASSGTGGYEQYF. CDR3 coding DNA: TGTGCCAGCAGCGGGACAGGGGGCTACGAGCAGTACTTC.

The rearrangement uses TRBV19 and TRBJ2-1, with TRBD1 as a possible D gene (5 bases). The CDR3 loop spans 14 amino acids. In germline, CDR1 is LNHDA, CDR2 SQIVND (reference sequence). Deletions cut 4 bases from V and 5 bases from J, with 12 bases between. The CDR3 coding sequence is TGTGCCAGTAGTAAGGGGAATAGGCACAATGAGCAGTTCTTC. Translating it yields CASSKGNRHNEQFF.

The V call is TRBV4-1, the J call TRBJ2-3, with D uncertain. The length of the CDR3 is 15 residues. Trimming took 0 bases from V and 4 from J, leaving 11 bases between them. Germline values: CDR1 MGHRA, CDR2 YSYEKL. As DNA, the CDR3 is TGCGCCAGCAGCCAAGATTCCCTACGGTCAGATACGCAGTATTTT. Protein sequence: CASSQDSLRSDTQYF.

This chain joins TRBV7-9 and TRBJ1-2; D is unclear. CDR1 and CDR2 from the germline V gene are SEHNR and FQNEAQ (reference sequence). The CDR3 loop spans 12 amino acids. V was shortened by 11 bases and J by 5 bases, with 15 bases between the two germline ends. The DNA for the CDR3 is TGTGCCTCCAGCGCCTCGGGATATGGCTACACCTTC. Protein sequence: CASSASGYGYTF.

The DNA of the CDR3 is TGTGCCAGCATCAGACAGGGGGTAGTTGGCACTGAAGCTTTCTTT. Translation gives CASIRQGVVGTEAFF. The chain uses TRBV6-5 and TRBJ1-1; TRBD1 agrees at 9 bases. The germline V gene encodes CDR1 MNHEY and CDR2 SVGAGI. The V gene end was trimmed by 7 bases and the J gene end by 4 bases; junction bases not matched to a gene: 10. This CDR3 comprises 15 residues.

This chain uses TRBV9 with TRBJ2-7; tentatively, D is TRBD2 (5 bases). Germline lookup yields CDR1 SGDLS and CDR2 YYNGEE. This CDR3 is 14 amino acids long. Trimming stripped 3 bases from V and 2 bases from J, with 12 bases between. CDR3 sequence: CASSGGSSAYEQYF. CDR3 DNA: TGTGCCAGCAGCGGCGGGTCTTCGGCCTACGAGCAGTACTTC.

This chain joins TRBV9 and TRBJ1-4; 7 bases align to TRBD1. CDR3 length equals 17 residues. J lost 1 base, V lost 2 bases, and 8 bases had no gene match. CDR1 is SGDLS and CDR2 is YYNGEE in the germline V gene. The CDR3: CASSVGAGGVTNEKLFF. The DNA for the CDR3 is TGTGCCAGCAGCGTGGGGGCAGGGGGAGTAACTAATGAAAAACTGTTTTTT.

The J gene is TRBJ1-3, the V gene TRBV5-1, with 7 bases lining up with TRBD1. V gave up 1 base and J gave up 2 bases; unmatched junction bases: 3. From germline, CDR1 is SGHRS and CDR2 YFSETQ. CDR3 size: 15 residues. The CDR3 reads CASSLRQGAGNTIYF. The CDR3 nucleotides read TGCGCCAGCAGCTTGAGGCAGGGGGCTGGAAACACCATATATTTT. Filled out from reference TRBV5-1 and TRBJ1-3, the complete variable domain reads KAGVTQTPRYLIKTRGQQVTLSCSPISGHRSVSWYQQTPGQGLQFLFEYFSETQRNKGNFPGRFSGRQFSNSRSEMNVSTLELGDSALYLCASSLRQGAGNTIYFGEGSWLTVV.

The chain is built from TRBV7-2 and TRBJ1-2; TRBD1 is a possible D gene (5 bases). V lost 1 base and J lost 4, with 13 bases in between. Germline lookup yields CDR1 SGHTA and CDR2 FQGNSA. The CDR3 totals 15 residues. Here the CDR3 reads CASSLVDSRVYGYTF. CDR3 DNA sequence: TGTGCCAGCAGCTTAGTAGACAGTAGGGTCTATGGCTACACCTTC. Filled out from reference TRBV7-2 and TRBJ1-2, the complete variable domain reads GAGVSQSPSNKVTEKGKDVELRCDPISGHTALYWYRQSLGQGLEFLIYFQGNSAPDKSGLPSDRFSAERTGGSVSTLTIQRTQQEDSAVYLCASSLVDSRVYGYTFGSGTRLTVV.

The V and J genes are TRBV6-4 and TRBJ2-3; D is perhaps TRBD2 (5 bases). CDR1 and CDR2 from the germline V gene are MRHNA and SNTAGT. With 8 bases removed from V and 0 bases from J, the gap between germline ends came to 12 bases. The CDR3 consists of 14 residues. The CDR3 DNA reads TGTGCCAGCTCCCCGGGGATTAGCACAGATACGCAGTATTTT. Translating gives CASSPGISTDTQYF.

The V gene is TRBV19, the J gene TRBJ1-5; perhaps TRBD1 as D (6 bases). Germline CDR1 LNHDA, CDR2 SQIVND (reference sequence). Trimming removed 6 bases from V and 3 bases from J, with 15 bases in between. The CDR3 consists of 15 residues. The CDR3 protein is CASRKHYRDNQPQHF. CDR3 nucleotides: TGTGCCAGTAGGAAACATTACAGGGACAATCAGCCCCAGCATTTT. The full variable domain, completed using reference TRBV19 and TRBJ1-5, is DGGITQSPKYLFRKEGQNVTLSCEQNLNHDAMYWYRQDPGQGLRLIYYSQIVNDFQKGDIAEGYSVSREKKESFPLTVTSAQKNPTAFYLCASRKHYRDNQPQHFGDGTRLSIL.

The genes are TRBV7-9 and TRBJ1-4; a possible D gene is TRBD1 (6 bases). The CDR3 loop spans 18 amino acids. V gave up 5 bases and J gave up 2 bases, with 21 bases separating them. The germline V gene encodes CDR1 SEHNR and CDR2 FQNEAQ (reference sequence). As DNA, the CDR3 is TGTGCCAGCAGCAACCGGGCGGGGGGCCTGAGGACTAATGAAAAACTGTTTTTT. Amino acid sequence: CASSNRAGGLRTNEKLFF.

The gene calls are TRBV4-3 and TRBJ1-3; D gene unclear. V was cut by 4 bases and J by 2 bases, with 9 bases left in between. Germline loops: CDR1 LGHNA, CDR2 YSLEER. The CDR3 is 14 amino acids. The CDR3 reads CASSPGGPGNTIYF. CDR3 coding DNA: TGCGCCAGCAGCCCTGGCGGTCCTGGAAACACCATATATTTT.

The rearrangement joins TRBV25-1 to TRBJ2-1, with 11 bases fitting TRBD1. Looked up from germline, CDR1 is MGHDK and CDR2 is SYGVNS. The CDR3 is made up of 15 amino acids. Trimming at V came to 3 bases and at J to 2 bases, leaving 0 bases not matched to a gene. The CDR3 DNA reads TGTGCCAGCAGTGAGGGACAGGGGGCCTACAATGAGCAGTTCTTC. This translates into CASSEGQGAYNEQFF.

J is TRBJ1-2 and V is TRBV11-2, with TRBD1 identical over 8 bases. CDR1 is SGHAT and CDR2 is FQNNGV in the germline V gene. The CDR3 is 14 amino acids. Trimming took 5 bases from V and 2 from J; bases not matched to a gene: 4. The CDR3 DNA follows: TGTGCCAGCAGCCGGACAGGGTTGAACTATGGCTACACCTTC. Translating gives CASSRTGLNYGYTF.

The V call is TRBV28, the J call TRBJ1-6; D is unclear. The CDR3 loop spans 11 amino acids. Trimming stripped 6 bases from V and 9 bases from J, with 6 bases between. The germline gives CDR1 MDHEN, CDR2 SYDVKM. DNA of the CDR3: TGTGCCAGCAGGGAGAGTTCACCCCTCCACTTT. The encoded protein is CASRESSPLHF.

The rearrangement joins TRBV2 to TRBJ2-7; the D is unclear. The CDR3 is made up of 10 amino acids. Germline assignment: CDR1 SNHLY and CDR2 FYNNEI. Trimming stripped 8 bases from V and 4 bases from J, with 6 bases between. This CDR3 reads CASATYEQYF. CDR3 DNA: TGTGCCAGCGCGACATACGAGCAGTACTTC. Based on the CDR3 plus reference TRBV2 and TRBJ2-7, the full variable domain is EPEVTQTPSHQVTQMGQEVILRCVPISNHLYFYWYRQILGQKVEFLVSFYNNEISEKSEIFDDQFSVERPDGSNFTLKIRSTKLEDSAMYFCASATYEQYFGPGTRLTVT.

The CDR3 nucleotides are TGCGCCAGCAGCCAAGATTTAGGGGGCTCTGGGGCCAACGTCCTGACTTTC. Translated: CASSQDLGGSGANVLTF. The rearrangement joins TRBV4-1 to TRBJ2-6; the D gene is possibly TRBD1 (6 bases). Germline CDR1 MGHRA, CDR2 YSYEKL. The CDR3 sequence is 17 residues long. Trimming removed 0 bases at V and 0 bases at J, with 9 bases between.

The rearrangement joins TRBV10-3 to TRBJ2-3; 11 positions match TRBD2. Germline V CDR1 and CDR2: ENHRY, SYGVKD. The CDR3 loop spans 15 amino acids. Trimming removed 6 bases from V and 4 bases from J; junction bases left unmatched: 6. The CDR3 loop reads CAIRASGGQADTQYF. Here the CDR3 DNA reads TGTGCCATCAGGGCTAGCGGGGGGCAGGCAGATACGCAGTATTTT.